The 9 T cell receptor beta chains below come from one sample, sequenced in a study of blood T cell repertoires in COVID-19. Measured with immunoSEQ multiplex PCR; TCRdb has only the in-frame clones, and not every one. The top ten hold roughly 3.4% of the sample, which has around 200,000 clones, 86% seen once. Sample: PBMCs or T cells enriched from blood (not recorded which). Receptors were obtained from a middle-aged woman with acute COVID-19.

This chain links TRBV19 with TRBJ1-1; no firm D call. Germline lookup yields CDR1 LNHDA and CDR2 SQIVND (reference sequence). The CDR3 extends over 11 amino acids. Between the trimmed V and J ends, which lost 11 bases and 3 bases, there was a span of 10 bases. The CDR3 region has the DNA TGTGCCGTAGCGCAGCACACTGAAGCTTTCTTT. Its translation is CAVAQHTEAFF.

V is TRBV7-8 and J is TRBJ2-7; 10 bases match TRBD1. Germline assignment: CDR1 SGHVS and CDR2 FQNEAQ. V gave up 0 bases and J gave up 4 bases; unmatched junction bases: 6. The CDR3 is 16 amino acids. The CDR3 spells CASSLAPGTGVYEQYF. The CDR3 coding sequence is TGTGCCAGCAGCTTAGCTCCCGGGACAGGGGTATACGAGCAGTACTTC.

This chain joins TRBV27 and TRBJ1-2; the match to TRBD1 covers 9 bases. Germline trimming cut 6 bases from V and 3 bases from J; bases unmatched to any gene: 5. Germline V lookup: CDR1 MNHEY, CDR2 SMNVEV (reference sequence). This CDR3 contains 14 residues. CDR3 loop: CASRYRGRDYGYTF. DNA for the CDR3: TGTGCCAGCAGATACAGGGGGCGGGACTATGGCTACACCTTC.

This rearrangement joins TRBV2 to TRBJ1-6; tentatively, D is TRBD1 (6 bases). The germline gives CDR1 SNHLY, CDR2 FYNNEI. The CDR3 has 14 residues. Trimming removed 6 bases at V and 7 bases at J, with 13 bases between. The CDR3 region is CASRGKQGNSPLHF. The CDR3 DNA reads as TGTGCCAGCAGGGGTAAACAGGGAAATTCACCCCTCCACTTT.

The chain links TRBV19 to TRBJ1-4; D perhaps matches TRBD1 (5 bases). The CDR3 spans 15 residues. V was cut by 6 bases and J by 3 bases, with 14 bases left in between. Looked up from germline, CDR1 is LNHDA and CDR2 is SQIVND (reference sequence). DNA of the CDR3: TGTGCCAGTAGGGAACGCGGGGGTTCTAATGAAAAACTGTTTTTT. Encoded protein: CASRERGGSNEKLFF.

The chain couples TRBV9 to TRBJ2-5, with 12 bases matching TRBD2. Per germline, CDR1 SGDLS and CDR2 YYNGEE. The CDR3 contains 17 residues. The V gene end was trimmed by 2 bases and the J gene end by 1 base; junction bases not matched to a gene: 6. CDR3 sequence (DNA): TGTGCCAGCAGCGTCCTTGGACTAGCGGGAACCCAAGAGACCCAGTACTTC. This codes for CASSVLGLAGTQETQYF. Filled out from reference TRBV9 and TRBJ2-5, the complete variable domain reads DSGVTQTPKHLITATGQRVTLRCSPRSGDLSVYWYQQSLDQGLQFLIQYYNGEERAKGNILERFSAQQFPDLHSELNLSSLELGDSALYFCASSVLGLAGTQETQYFGPGTRLLVL.

The CDR3 loop reads CASSPRVGQSNTEAFF. Here the CDR3 DNA reads TGCGCCAGCAGCCCGAGGGTGGGACAGTCCAACACTGAAGCTTTCTTT. This rearrangement joins TRBV5-1 to TRBJ1-1, with 7 bases aligning to TRBD1. The CDR3 sequence is 16 residues long. V gave up 4 bases and J gave up 2 bases; unmatched junction bases: 11. Germline V gene data show CDR1 as SGHRS and CDR2 as YFSETQ.

The V gene is TRBV27, the J gene TRBJ1-2, with 10 positions matching TRBD1. Germline assignment: CDR1 MNHEY and CDR2 SMNVEV (reference sequence). The CDR3 spans 14 residues. Trimming removed 1 base from V and 8 bases from J; junction bases left unmatched: 4. DNA of the CDR3: TGTGCCAGCAGTTTATACGACAGGGGGCGCGGCTACACCTTC. This translates into CASSLYDRGRGYTF.

The V call is TRBV27, the J call TRBJ2-7; D might be TRBD2 (5 bases). Germline V gene sequence: CDR1 MNHEY, CDR2 SMNVEV (reference sequence). The CDR3 has 15 amino acids. Trimming cost V 4 bases and J 3 bases, with 16 bases left between them. CDR3 protein: CASSSSEVGDYEQYF. DNA for the CDR3: TGTGCCAGCAGTTCGTCGGAGGTCGGGGACTACGAGCAGTACTTC.